Included here is one T cell receptor beta chain sequence, with context. The antigen remains unidentified. Generated by immunoSEQ multiplex PCR, the TCRdb table keeps only in-frame clones and is missing some. The profile covers some 160,000 clones, with around 84% appearing a single time and under 2.5% taken by the ten largest. From germline, CDR1 is SNHLY and CDR2 FYNNEI. The CDR3 consists of 15 residues. The V end was cut by 11 bases, the J end by 3 bases, with 20 bases between. The data derive from a study of cytotoxic CD8 clonotypes in ibrutinib-treated CLL. Study at large: Within the patient group, 11 were relapsed/refractory and roughly 15 treatment-naive, and about 17 were IGHV unmutated.

Study-level points and caveats: Public clonotypes (which were uncommon) either contracted or remained stable on treatment. Baseline clonality, higher than in age-matched healthy donors, tracked circulating CD8+ T-cell counts.

About 2 micrograms of genomic DNA, which was extracted from cryopreserved PBMCs, served as the material used for the TCR beta libraries. V and J are TRBV2 and TRBJ2-1; D assignment may be TRBD1 or TRBD2 (5 bases each). The clonotype originates from a human donor with chronic lymphocytic leukemia. The material was PBMCs, obtained after 12 months of ibrutinib treatment. The CDR3 sequence is CAGQSAGSGYNEQFF. Here the CDR3 DNA reads TGTGCCGGCCAATCGGCAGGGAGTGGCTACAATGAGCAGTTCTTC.